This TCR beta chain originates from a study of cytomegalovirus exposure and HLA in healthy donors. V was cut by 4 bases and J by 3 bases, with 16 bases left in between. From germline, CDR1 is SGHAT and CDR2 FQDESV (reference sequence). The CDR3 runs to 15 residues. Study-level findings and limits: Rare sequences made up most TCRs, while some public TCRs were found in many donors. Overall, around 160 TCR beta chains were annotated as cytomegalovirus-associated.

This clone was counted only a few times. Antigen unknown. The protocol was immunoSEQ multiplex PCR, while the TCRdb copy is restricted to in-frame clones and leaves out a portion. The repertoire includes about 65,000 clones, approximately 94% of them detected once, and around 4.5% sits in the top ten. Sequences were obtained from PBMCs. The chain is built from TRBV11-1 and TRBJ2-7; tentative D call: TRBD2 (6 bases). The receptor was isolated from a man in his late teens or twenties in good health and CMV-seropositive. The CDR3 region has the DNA TGTGCCAGCAGCTGGGGCGGGACCTCCGTCTACGAGCAGTACTTC. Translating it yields CASSWGGTSVYEQYF.